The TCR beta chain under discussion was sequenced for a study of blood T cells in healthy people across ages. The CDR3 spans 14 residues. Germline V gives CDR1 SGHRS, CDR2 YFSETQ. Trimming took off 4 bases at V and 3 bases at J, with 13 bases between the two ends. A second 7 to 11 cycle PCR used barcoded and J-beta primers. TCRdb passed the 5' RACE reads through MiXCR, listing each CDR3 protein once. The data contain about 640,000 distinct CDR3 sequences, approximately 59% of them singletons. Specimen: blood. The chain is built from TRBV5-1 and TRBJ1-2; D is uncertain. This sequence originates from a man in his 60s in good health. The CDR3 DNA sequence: TGCGCCAGCAGCGTGGCTCCCGGAGACTATGGCTACACCTTC. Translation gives CASSVAPGDYGYTF.